The rows below give T cell receptor beta chains drawn from one sample of a study of blood T cells in healthy people across ages. A single record per CDR3 protein comes from TCRdb applying MiXCR to the 5' RACE reads. Here the sample spans 600,000 to 900,000 distinct CDR3 sequences, about a quarter being singletons. The data also belong to a second study, concerning T cells of mothers and their children.

Sequences were obtained from blood. Every receptor here comes from a boy aged 5-17 years in good health. CDR3s leave out the opening cysteine and the closing phenylalanine or tryptophan. A D gene is named only where the DNA matches it firmly.

-,TRBJ1-3,TRBV6-6,ASSYYPRGPGNTTY
TRBD1,TRBJ2-2,TRBV12-3/TRBV12-4,ASSLRTGGASGELF
-,TRBJ2-1,TRBV5-1,ASSLAVELAYNEQF
-,TRBJ2-6,TRBV13,ASSWGETPSGANVLT
-,TRBJ1-2,TRBV5-1,ASSSDGANYGYT
-,TRBJ2-5,TRBV28,ASRHRGTQY
-,TRBJ1-1,TRBV20-1,SASLQADIEAF
-,TRBJ2-2,TRBV7-3,ASSLTAIGELF
TRBD2,TRBJ2-1,TRBV7-3,ASSPMGGTLEQF
-,TRBJ2-1,TRBV27,ASSDGGAQF
TRBD1,TRBJ2-4,TRBV6-6,ASSPGTEFY
-,TRBJ2-2,TRBV19,ASGPFPGLRVGELF
-,TRBJ1-2,TRBV7-6,ASSLGGARGYT
TRBD1,-,TRBV12-5,ASANGDRVNEQF
-,-,TRBV29-1,SVEDSLAGNTYEQY
-,TRBJ2-5,TRBV28,ASSLVGQETQH
-,TRBJ2-7,TRBV10-3,AISGPGGPYEQY
TRBD2,TRBJ2-5,TRBV20-1,SARTGTSGGVLETQY
-,TRBJ1-3,TRBV7-9,AGGTSSGNTIY
TRBD2,TRBJ2-7,TRBV4-1,ASSQEGLAGAYEQY
TRBD1,TRBJ2-5,TRBV27,ASSLLRTGTQETQY
-,TRBJ2-5,TRBV3-1,ASSQQASETQY
-,TRBJ1-1,TRBV5-1,ASSLDRVLAEAC
-,TRBJ2-6,TRBV7-9,ASTLASGANVLT
-,TRBJ2-7,TRBV20-1,SARMTNYEQY
-,TRBJ2-5,TRBV25-1,ASSEFRRGETQY
-,TRBJ1-3,TRBV12-3/TRBV12-4,ASRPTASGNTIY
TRBD2,TRBJ2-3,TRBV12-3/TRBV12-4,ASSFTSGVVDTQY
TRBD1,TRBJ1-2,TRBV6-1,ASSPRGAGSNYGYT
TRBD2,TRBJ2-7,TRBV6-5,ASGRVAGEPRGQY
-,TRBJ1-2,TRBV20-1,SARRSGGAYGYT
-,TRBJ1-4,TRBV6-1,ASRSGSPNEKLF
-,TRBJ1-6,TRBV7-2,ASSLVWDADSPLH
-,TRBJ2-7,TRBV28,ASSILAETSYEQY
TRBD2,TRBJ2-3,TRBV7-3,ASRPTSGGEDTQY
-,TRBJ2-3,TRBV6-4,ASTRGIGTDTQY
-,TRBJ2-7,TRBV18,ASSPAPLNYEQY
TRBD2,TRBJ2-7,TRBV6-5,ASTTGGVGPYEQY
-,TRBJ2-1,TRBV18,ASSPGRGGMDEQF
-,TRBJ1-2,TRBV7-3,ASSLTGRNGYT
-,TRBJ2-1,TRBV2,ASREPQGPHYEQF
-,TRBJ2-1,TRBV24-1,ATSIAGSYNEQF
-,TRBJ1-1,TRBV7-6,ASSLRSGNTEAF
-,TRBJ2-7,TRBV2,ASTFPGQSYEQY